Listed below are T cell receptor beta chains from one sample, sequenced in a study of shared clonotypes between healthy human individuals. Method: immunoSEQ multiplex PCR; TCRdb's copy keeps in-frame clones and lacks some. The data show roughly 1.5 million clones, about 98% seen once. The specimen sequenced was naive CD4+ T cells sorted from blood. The source is a man aged 30 to 39 in good health. CDR3s include the opening cysteine and the closing phenylalanine or tryptophan. The D gene is left open where the match is weak. Some rows have no size entry. The others give once, few or many, or a class for an expanded clone.

d_gene,abundance,j_gene,v_gene,CDR3aa,CDR3nt
.,once,TRBJ2-5,TRBV7-2,CASSLADVGTQYF,TGTGCCAGCAGCTTAGCGGACGTGGGGACCCAGTACTTC
.,.,TRBJ2-2,TRBV5-4,CASSLEDRDTGELFF,TGTGCCAGCAGCTTGGAGGATCGGGACACCGGGGAGCTGTTTTTT
TRBD1,.,TRBJ1-1,TRBV14,CASSQITGGAGEAFF,TGTGCCAGCAGCCAAATTACAGGGGGCGCGGGTGAAGCTTTCTTT
.,.,TRBJ2-1,TRBV29-1,CSVQTGPFSESSYNEQFF,TGCAGCGTTCAAACCGGCCCATTTAGCGAGAGCTCCTACAATGAGCAGTTCTTC
.,.,TRBJ1-1,TRBV11-2,CASSLDNRLNTEAFF,TGTGCCAGCAGCTTAGATAACCGACTGAACACTGAAGCTTTCTTT
.,.,TRBJ2-7,TRBV9,CASSVVCEQYF,TGTGCCAGCAGCGTAGTGTGCGAGCAGTACTTC
.,few,TRBJ1-2,TRBV4-1,CASSQPQEVPTF,TGCGCCAGCAGCCAGCCCCAGGAGGTGCCCACCTTC
.,.,TRBJ1-1,TRBV6-5,CASRFLQEGTEAFF,TGTGCCAGCAGGTTTCTACAGGAGGGCACTGAAGCTTTCTTT
TRBD1,.,TRBJ1-4,TRBV9,CASSVGTGKIRNEKLFF,TGTGCCAGCAGCGTAGGGACAGGGAAGATTCGAAATGAAAAACTGTTTTTT
TRBD1,.,TRBJ2-7,TRBV4-3,CASSQDRTGTSYEQYF,TGCGCCAGCAGCCAAGATAGGACAGGGACGTCCTACGAGCAGTACTTC
.,.,TRBJ1-1,TRBV5-1,CASSLGPFGANTEAFF,TGCGCCAGCAGCTTGGGCCCTTTCGGGGCGAACACTGAAGCTTTCTTT
.,.,TRBJ1-2,TRBV4-2,CASSQSTGTPRWGYTF,TGTGCCAGCAGCCAATCAACAGGGACCCCGCGTTGGGGCTACACCTTC
.,once,TRBJ2-1,TRBV29-1,CSVEDLRGAGNEQFF,TGCAGCGTTGAAGATCTTCGCGGGGCGGGCAATGAGCAGTTCTTC
TRBD1,.,TRBJ2-3,TRBV5-1,CASSQDRGTDTQYF,TGCGCCAGCAGTCAAGACAGGGGAACAGATACGCAGTATTTT
.,once,TRBJ2-5,TRBV18,CASSPSRQETQYF,TGTGCCAGCTCACCGAGCAGACAAGAGACCCAGTACTTC
TRBD1,.,TRBJ2-5,TRBV7-8,CASSSRQGSQETQYF,TGTGCCAGCAGCTCTCGACAGGGATCCCAAGAGACCCAGTACTTC
.,.,TRBJ2-7,TRBV7-9,CASSSDRRNSYEQYF,TGTGCCAGCAGCTCAGACAGAAGAAATTCCTACGAGCAGTACTTC
.,.,TRBJ2-3,TRBV19,CASSMLGSDTQYF,TGTGCCAGTAGTATGTTGGGTTCGGATACGCAGTATTTT
TRBD2,once,TRBJ2-1,TRBV5-1,CASSLALAGGPPYNEQFF,TGCGCCAGCAGCTTGGCCCTGGCGGGAGGGCCCCCCTACAATGAGCAGTTCTTC
TRBD1,.,TRBJ2-1,TRBV4-1,CASSQGPDRGLLSYNEQFF,TGCGCCAGCAGCCAAGGGCCGGACAGGGGGCTACTCTCCTACAATGAGCAGTTCTTC
.,.,TRBJ1-1,TRBV5-1,CASSFFRNTEAFF,TGCGCCAGCAGCTTCTTCAGAAACACTGAAGCTTTCTTT
.,.,TRBJ2-2,TRBV19,CASSIGAEGRTGELFF,TGTGCCAGTAGTATAGGGGCGGAGGGGAGGACCGGGGAGCTGTTTTTT
.,.,TRBJ2-2,TRBV10-3,CAISRDTYTGELFF,TGTGCCATCAGCCGGGACACTTACACCGGGGAGCTGTTTTTT
TRBD2,once,TRBJ2-1,TRBV11-3,CASSPAGGRRGNEQFF,TGTGCCAGCAGCCCCGCCGGCGGGAGGAGGGGCAATGAGCAGTTCTTC
.,.,TRBJ2-7,TRBV29-1,CSVEEGPSYEQYF,TGCAGCGTTGAAGAAGGGCCATCCTACGAGCAGTACTTC
.,.,TRBJ2-7,TRBV5-1,CASSLGIPEDEQYF,TGCGCCAGCAGCTTGGGCATACCCGAGGACGAGCAGTACTTC
.,.,TRBJ2-6,TRBV28,CASRPGRRTIGENVLTF,TGTGCCAGCAGGCCGGGACGTCGGACTATTGGGGAAAACGTCCTGACTTTC
.,.,TRBJ1-3,TRBV9,CASSVGPISGNTIYF,TGTGCCAGCAGCGTAGGTCCGATCTCTGGAAACACCATATATTTT
.,.,TRBJ2-2,TRBV7-8,CASRGDLTRGELFF,TGTGCCAGCAGAGGGGACCTTACCCGCGGGGAGCTGTTTTTT
TRBD2,.,TRBJ2-7,TRBV5-5,CASSLGGRSSYEQYF,TGTGCCAGCAGCTTGGGCGGGAGGAGCTCCTACGAGCAGTACTTC
.,once,TRBJ2-2,TRBV5-6,CASSLGNRLSGELFF,TGTGCCAGCAGCCTCGGGAACAGATTGTCTGGGGAGCTGTTTTTT
TRBD1,.,TRBJ1-4,TRBV9,CASSPAGGINEKLFF,TGTGCCAGCAGCCCGGCAGGGGGCATCAATGAAAAACTGTTTTTT
.,.,TRBJ1-2,TRBV29-1,CSVEYVGGYTF,TGCAGCGTTGAATACGTGGGTGGCTACACCTTC
.,.,TRBJ1-1,TRBV28,CAGARQLNTEAFF,TGTGCCGGGGCGAGACAGTTGAACACTGAAGCTTTCTTT
.,.,TRBJ2-3,TRBV20-1,CSAASTDTQYF,TGCAGTGCTGCTAGCACAGATACGCAGTATTTT
.,.,TRBJ1-2,TRBV2,CASIGSPNYGYTF,TGTGCCAGCATCGGCAGCCCTAACTATGGCTACACCTTC
.,.,TRBJ2-1,TRBV19,CASSIPSTNLEEQFF,TGTGCCAGTAGTATCCCATCGACGAACTTGGAGGAGCAGTTCTTC
TRBD2,.,TRBJ2-1,TRBV11-3,CASSLAGLAGYNEQFF,TGTGCCAGCAGCTTAGCGGGACTAGCGGGTTACAATGAGCAGTTCTTC
TRBD2,.,TRBJ2-3,TRBV7-2,CASSGRTSGRISTDTQYF,TGTGCCAGCAGCGGAAGGACTAGCGGGAGGATATCCACAGATACGCAGTATTTT
.,.,TRBJ2-2,TRBV28,CASSLRPAGVGELFF,TGTGCCAGCAGTTTACGCCCCGCCGGGGTCGGGGAGCTGTTTTTT
.,.,TRBJ2-5,TRBV28,CASTLEYIPGETQYF,TGTGCCAGCACCTTGGAATACATCCCAGGAGAGACCCAGTACTTC
.,.,TRBJ2-7,TRBV7-2,CASSYPSGFSYEQYF,TGTGCCAGCAGCTACCCAAGCGGCTTCTCCTACGAGCAGTACTTC
TRBD2,.,TRBJ2-1,TRBV28,CASSSQREAVSYNEQFF,TGTGCCAGCAGTAGCCAGCGGGAGGCCGTCTCCTACAATGAGCAGTTCTTC
TRBD2,.,TRBJ2-2,TRBV18,CASSLRLAGGSQGELFF,TGTGCCAGCTCACTACGACTAGCGGGAGGATCTCAGGGGGAGCTGTTTTTT
TRBD1,.,TRBJ2-7,TRBV29-1,CSVVGQGDSYEQYF,TGCAGCGTTGTGGGACAGGGGGACTCCTACGAGCAGTACTTC
.,.,TRBJ2-7,TRBV19,CASSGQDYEQYF,TGTGCCAGTAGTGGGCAGGACTACGAGCAGTACTTC